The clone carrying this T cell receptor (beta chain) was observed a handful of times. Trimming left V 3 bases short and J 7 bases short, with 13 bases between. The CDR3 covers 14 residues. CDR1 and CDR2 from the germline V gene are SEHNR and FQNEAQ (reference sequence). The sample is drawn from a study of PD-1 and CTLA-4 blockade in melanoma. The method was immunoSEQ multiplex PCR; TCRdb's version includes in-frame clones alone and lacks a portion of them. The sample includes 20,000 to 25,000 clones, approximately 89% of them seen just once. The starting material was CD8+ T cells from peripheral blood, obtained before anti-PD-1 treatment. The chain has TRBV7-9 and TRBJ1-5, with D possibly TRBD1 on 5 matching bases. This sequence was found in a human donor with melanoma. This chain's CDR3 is CASSLGGTGQPQHF. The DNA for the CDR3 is TGTGCCAGCAGCTTGGGGGGGACTGGCCAGCCCCAGCATTTT.